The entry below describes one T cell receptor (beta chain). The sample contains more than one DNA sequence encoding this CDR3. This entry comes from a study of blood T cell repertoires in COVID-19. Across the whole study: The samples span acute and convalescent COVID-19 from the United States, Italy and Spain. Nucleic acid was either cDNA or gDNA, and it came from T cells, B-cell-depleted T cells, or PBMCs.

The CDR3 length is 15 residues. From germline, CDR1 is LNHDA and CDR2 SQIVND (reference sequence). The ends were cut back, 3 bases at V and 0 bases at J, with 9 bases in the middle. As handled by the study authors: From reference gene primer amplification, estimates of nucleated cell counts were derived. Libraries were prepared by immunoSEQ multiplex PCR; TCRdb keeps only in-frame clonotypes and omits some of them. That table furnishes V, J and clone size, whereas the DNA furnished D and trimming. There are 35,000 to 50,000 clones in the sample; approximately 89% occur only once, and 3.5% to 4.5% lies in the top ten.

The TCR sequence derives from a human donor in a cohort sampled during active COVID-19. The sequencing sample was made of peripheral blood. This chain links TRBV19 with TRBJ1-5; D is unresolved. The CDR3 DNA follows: TGTGCCAGTAGTATTTCACAGAATAGCAATCAGCCCCAGCATTTT. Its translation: CASSISQNSNQPQHF.